This entry concerns a single T cell receptor beta chain. Its antigen remains unknown. Each subset's genomic DNA was split evenly across several immunoSEQ plates. Some clones are missing from TCRdb's copy, which holds only in-frame ones; the method was immunoSEQ multiplex PCR. This sample yields approximately 650,000 clones, of which less than 97% are seen a single time; roughly 0.1% belongs to the top ten. The data originate from a study of shared clonotypes between healthy human individuals. About the research overall: Per-donor plates numbered three CD4 naive, three CD4 memory, two CD8 naive and one CD8 memory. General study findings and limits: Roughly 4.7% was the fraction of naive CD4 clonotypes found shared across a handful of donors.

CD45RO-negative, CCR7-positively selected cells formed the naive CD8 fraction, excluding terminally differentiated effector memory CD45RA+ cells. Donors comprised healthy HIV-negative adults lacking recent acute infections or vaccinations. The CDR3 loop spans 16 amino acids. Trimming removed 4 bases from V and 1 base from J; junction bases left unmatched: 9. Germline CDR1 reads MGHDK; CDR2 reads SYGVNS. This chain links TRBV25-1 with TRBJ2-5, with 7 bases lining up with TRBD1. This receptor was obtained from a woman aged 25 to 45 in good health. The source material was naive CD8+ T cells sorted from blood. CDR3 sequence reads: CASSVGRAGGQETQYF. CDR3 coding DNA: TGTGCCAGCAGTGTGGGCCGGGCAGGGGGCCAAGAGACCCAGTACTTC.